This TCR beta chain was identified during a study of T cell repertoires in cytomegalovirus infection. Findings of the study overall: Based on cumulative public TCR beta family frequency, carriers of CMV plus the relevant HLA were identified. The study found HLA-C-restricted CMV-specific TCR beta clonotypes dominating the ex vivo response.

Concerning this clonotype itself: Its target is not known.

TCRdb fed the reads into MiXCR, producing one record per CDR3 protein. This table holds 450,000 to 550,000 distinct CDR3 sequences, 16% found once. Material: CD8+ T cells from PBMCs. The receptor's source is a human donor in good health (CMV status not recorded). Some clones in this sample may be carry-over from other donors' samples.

CDR3 coding DNA: TGCAGTGCTAGAGATCTAACTAGCGGCTACAATGAGCAGTTCTTC. It specifies CSARDLTSGYNEQFF. This chain uses TRBV20-1 with TRBJ2-1, with 8 bases identical to TRBD2. Trimming removed 0 bases from V and 3 bases from J; junction bases left unmatched: 4. The germline CDR1 and CDR2 sequences are DFQATT and SNEGSKA (reference sequence). The CDR3 has 15 amino acids.